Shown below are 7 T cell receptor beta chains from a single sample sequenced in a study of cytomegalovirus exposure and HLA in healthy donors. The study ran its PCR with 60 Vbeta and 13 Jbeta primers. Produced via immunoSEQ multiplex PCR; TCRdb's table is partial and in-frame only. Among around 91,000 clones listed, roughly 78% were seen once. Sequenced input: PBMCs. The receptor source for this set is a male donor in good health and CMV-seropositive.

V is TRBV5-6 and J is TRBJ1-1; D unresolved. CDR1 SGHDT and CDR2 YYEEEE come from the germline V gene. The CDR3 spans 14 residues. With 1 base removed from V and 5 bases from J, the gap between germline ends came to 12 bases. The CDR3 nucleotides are TGTGCCAGCAGCTTGATAAGGAGAACGACTGAAGCTTTCTTT. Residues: CASSLIRRTTEAFF.

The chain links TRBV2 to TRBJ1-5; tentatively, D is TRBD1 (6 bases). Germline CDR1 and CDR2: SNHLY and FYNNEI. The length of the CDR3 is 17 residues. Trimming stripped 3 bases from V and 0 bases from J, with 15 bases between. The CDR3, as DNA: TGTGCCAGCAGTGAGTACCGGGACACGGTTAGCAATCAGCCCCAGCATTTT. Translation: CASSEYRDTVSNQPQHF.

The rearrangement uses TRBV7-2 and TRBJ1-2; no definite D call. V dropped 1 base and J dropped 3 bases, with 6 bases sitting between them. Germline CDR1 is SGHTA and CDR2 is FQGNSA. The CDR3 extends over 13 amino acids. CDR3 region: CASSLGGDYGYTF. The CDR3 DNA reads TGTGCCAGCAGCTTAGGTGGAGACTATGGCTACACCTTC.

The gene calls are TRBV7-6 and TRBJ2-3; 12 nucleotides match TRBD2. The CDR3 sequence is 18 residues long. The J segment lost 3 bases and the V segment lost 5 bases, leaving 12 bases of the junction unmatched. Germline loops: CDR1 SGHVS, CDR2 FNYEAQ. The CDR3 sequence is CASSPLVGTSGFTDTQYF. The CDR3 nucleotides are TGTGCCAGCAGCCCCCTGGTGGGGACTAGCGGGTTTACAGATACGCAGTATTTT.

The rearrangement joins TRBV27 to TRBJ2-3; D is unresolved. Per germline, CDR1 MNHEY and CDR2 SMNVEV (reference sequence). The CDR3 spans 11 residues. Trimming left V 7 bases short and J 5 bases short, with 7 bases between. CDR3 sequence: CASTNGDTQYF. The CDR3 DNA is TGTGCCAGCACGAACGGAGATACGCAGTATTTT.

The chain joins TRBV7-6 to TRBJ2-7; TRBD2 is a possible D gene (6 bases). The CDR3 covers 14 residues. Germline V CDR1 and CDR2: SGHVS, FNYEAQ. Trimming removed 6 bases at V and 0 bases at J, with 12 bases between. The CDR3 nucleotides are TGTGCCAGCAGACAAGGGACTGGCTCCTACGAGCAGTACTTC. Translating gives CASRQGTGSYEQYF.

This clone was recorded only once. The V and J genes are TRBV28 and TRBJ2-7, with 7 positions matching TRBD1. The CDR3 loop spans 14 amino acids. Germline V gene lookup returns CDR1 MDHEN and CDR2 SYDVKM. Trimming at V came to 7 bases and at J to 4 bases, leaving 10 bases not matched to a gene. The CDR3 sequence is CASTPGQIHYEQYF. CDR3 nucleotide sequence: TGTGCCAGCACTCCGGGACAGATTCATTACGAGCAGTACTTC.